This T cell receptor (beta chain) was sequenced during a study of blood T cell repertoires in COVID-19. Study background: Spain, Italy and the United States supplied samples that represented acute and convalescent COVID-19. The cDNA or gDNA used as material had been derived from T cells, B-cell-depleted T cells, or PBMCs.

In the study's own analysis: From reference gene primer amplification, estimates of nucleated cell counts were derived. Data came from immunoSEQ multiplex PCR; TCRdb stores just in-frame clones and leaves some out. The V and J calls and the clone size are those of that table, but D and trimming were determined from the DNA. The top ten clones hold about 26% of a sample with over 40,000 clones, roughly nine tenths of them seen once. Per germline, CDR1 SGHRS and CDR2 YFSETQ. The junction had 20 bases not matched to a gene; V was cut back by 4 bases and J by 5 bases. This CDR3 comprises 18 residues. The origin of this receptor is a human donor in a cohort sampled during active COVID-19. This chain connects TRBV5-1 to TRBJ2-5; TRBD1 aligns across 7 bases. The sequenced sample consisted of peripheral blood. For the CDR3, the DNA is TGCGCCAGCAGCCGGTGGGAGCGCAGGGGGAAATCGGGGGAGACCCAGTACTTC. Its translation is CASSRWERRGKSGETQYF.